The source of this T cell receptor (beta chain) is a study of identical twins. Germline lookup yields CDR1 MNHNS and CDR2 SASEGT. The CDR3 length is 17 residues. The V gene lost 8 bases and the J gene lost 1 base, with 23 bases spanning the gap. Via MiXCR, TCRdb re-called the 5' RACE reads, giving one row per CDR3 protein. The table records 280,000 or so distinct CDR3 sequences, more than 6.5% of them present only once. These data also featured in a second study, about yellow fever vaccine responses in identical twins.

The sequence derives from a woman aged 18-29 years in good health. Sequences were obtained from memory (CD45RO+) T cells sorted from blood. This chain connects TRBV6-1 to TRBJ2-5, with D possibly called TRBD1 or TRBD2 (5 bases each). The CDR3 DNA reads TGTGCCAGCGGGACGGGACGAGGAGCCGCCGGCCAAGAGACCCAGTACTTC. Amino acids: CASGTGRGAAGQETQYF.